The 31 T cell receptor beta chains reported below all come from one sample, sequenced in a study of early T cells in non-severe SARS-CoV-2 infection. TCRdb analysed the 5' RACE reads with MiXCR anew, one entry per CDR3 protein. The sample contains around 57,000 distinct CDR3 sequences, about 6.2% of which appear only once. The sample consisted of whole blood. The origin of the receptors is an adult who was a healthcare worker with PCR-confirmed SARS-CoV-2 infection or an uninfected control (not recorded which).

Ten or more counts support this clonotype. The CDR3 sequence: CSARDPLRGGVDTQYF. The CDR3 nucleotides read TGCAGTGCTAGAGATCCCCTGCGGGGGGGGGTGGATACGCAGTATTTT. The chain carries TRBV20-1 and TRBJ2-3, with 9 bases lining up with TRBD2. The germline V gene encodes CDR1 DFQATT and CDR2 SNEGSKA (reference sequence). This CDR3 has 16 residues. V gave up 0 bases and J gave up 6 bases; unmatched junction bases: 10.

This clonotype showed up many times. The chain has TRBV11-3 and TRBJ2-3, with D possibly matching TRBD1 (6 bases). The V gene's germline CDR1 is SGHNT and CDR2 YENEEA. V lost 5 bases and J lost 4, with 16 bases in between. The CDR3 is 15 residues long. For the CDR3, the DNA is TGTGCCAGCAGCGGAACAGGGTTCGTTTCAGATACGCAGTATTTT. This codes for CASSGTGFVSDTQYF. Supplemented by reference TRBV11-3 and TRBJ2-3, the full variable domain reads EAGVVQSPRYKIIEKKQPVAFWCNPISGHNTLYWYLQNLGQGPELLIRYENEEAVDDSQLPKDRFSAERLKGVDSTLKIQPAELGDSAVYLCASSGTGFVSDTQYFGPGTRLTVL.

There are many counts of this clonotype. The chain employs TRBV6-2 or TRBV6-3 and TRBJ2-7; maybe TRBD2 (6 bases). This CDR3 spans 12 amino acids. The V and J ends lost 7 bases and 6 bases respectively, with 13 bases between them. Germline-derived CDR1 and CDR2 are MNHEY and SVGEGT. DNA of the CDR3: TGTGCCAGCACCCACGGGGGAAGCGAGCAGTACTTC. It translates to CASTHGGSEQYF.

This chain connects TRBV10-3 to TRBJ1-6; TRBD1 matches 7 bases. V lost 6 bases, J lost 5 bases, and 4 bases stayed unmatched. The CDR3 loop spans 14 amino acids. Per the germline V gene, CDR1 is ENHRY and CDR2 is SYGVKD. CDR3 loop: CAIRDRTDNSPLHF. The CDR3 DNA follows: TGTGCCATCAGGGACAGGACGGATAATTCACCCCTCCACTTT.

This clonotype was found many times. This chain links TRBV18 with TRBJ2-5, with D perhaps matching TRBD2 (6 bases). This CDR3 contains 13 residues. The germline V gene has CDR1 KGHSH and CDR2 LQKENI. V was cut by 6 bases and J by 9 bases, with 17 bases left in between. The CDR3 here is CASSGGLSGSQYF. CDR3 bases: TGTGCCAGCTCCGGGGGACTTAGCGGATCCCAGTACTTC.

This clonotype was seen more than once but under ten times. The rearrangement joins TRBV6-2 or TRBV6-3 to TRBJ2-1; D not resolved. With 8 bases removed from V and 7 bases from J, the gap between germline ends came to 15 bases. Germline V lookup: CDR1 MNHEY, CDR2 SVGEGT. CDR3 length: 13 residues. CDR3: CASCWHPNNEQFF. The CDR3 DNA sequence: TGTGCCAGCTGCTGGCACCCAAATAATGAGCAGTTCTTC.

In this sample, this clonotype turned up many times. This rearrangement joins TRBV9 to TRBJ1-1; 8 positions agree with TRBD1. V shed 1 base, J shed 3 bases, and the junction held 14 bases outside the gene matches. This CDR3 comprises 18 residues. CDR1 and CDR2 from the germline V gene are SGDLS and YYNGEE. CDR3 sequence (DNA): TGTGCCAGCAGCGTATCCATCAACCCCGGACAGGGCGACACTGAAGCTTTCTTT. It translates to CASSVSINPGQGDTEAFF.

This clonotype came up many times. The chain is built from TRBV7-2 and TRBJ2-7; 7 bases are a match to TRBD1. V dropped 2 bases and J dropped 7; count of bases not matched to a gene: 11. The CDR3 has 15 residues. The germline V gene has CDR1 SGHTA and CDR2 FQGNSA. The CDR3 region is CASSLSVRGSGEQYF. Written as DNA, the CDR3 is TGTGCCAGCAGCTTATCGGTCAGGGGGAGTGGGGAGCAGTACTTC.

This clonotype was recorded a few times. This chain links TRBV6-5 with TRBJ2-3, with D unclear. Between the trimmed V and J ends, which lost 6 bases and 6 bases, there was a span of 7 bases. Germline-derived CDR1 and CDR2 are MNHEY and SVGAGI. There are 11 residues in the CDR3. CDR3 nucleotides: TGTGCCAGCAGGATTCAGGATACGCAGTATTTT. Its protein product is CASRIQDTQYF.

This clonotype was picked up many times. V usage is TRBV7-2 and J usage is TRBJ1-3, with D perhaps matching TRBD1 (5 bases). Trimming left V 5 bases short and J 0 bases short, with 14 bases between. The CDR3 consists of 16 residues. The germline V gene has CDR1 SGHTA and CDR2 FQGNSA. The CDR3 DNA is TGTGCCAGCAGCATCGAGGGGTCGGTCTCTGGAAACACCATATATTTT. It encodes CASSIEGSVSGNTIYF.

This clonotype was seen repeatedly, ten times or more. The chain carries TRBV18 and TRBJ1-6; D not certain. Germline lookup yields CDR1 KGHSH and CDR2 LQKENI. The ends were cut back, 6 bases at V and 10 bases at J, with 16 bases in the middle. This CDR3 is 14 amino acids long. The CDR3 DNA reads TGTGCCAGCTCGATCGGGGAGGGATCGTCACCCCTCCACTTT. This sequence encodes CASSIGEGSSPLHF.

The CDR3 DNA reads as TGTGCCAGCAGCTTCGCGACAGGGTACTACGAGCAGTACTTC. Translating it yields CASSFATGYYEQYF. The rearrangement uses TRBV7-2 and TRBJ2-7; 7 nucleotides line up with TRBD1. The V gene's germline CDR1 is SGHTA and CDR2 FQGNSA. Losses at the gene ends were 3 bases for V and 3 bases for J; bases not matched to a gene: 5. The CDR3 runs to 14 residues.

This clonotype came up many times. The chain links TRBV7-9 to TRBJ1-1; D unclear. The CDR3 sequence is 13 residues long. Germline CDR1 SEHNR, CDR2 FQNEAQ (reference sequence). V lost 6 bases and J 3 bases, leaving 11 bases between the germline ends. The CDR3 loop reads CASRTPSDTEAFF. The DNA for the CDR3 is TGTGCCAGCAGGACCCCGTCGGACACTGAAGCTTTCTTT.

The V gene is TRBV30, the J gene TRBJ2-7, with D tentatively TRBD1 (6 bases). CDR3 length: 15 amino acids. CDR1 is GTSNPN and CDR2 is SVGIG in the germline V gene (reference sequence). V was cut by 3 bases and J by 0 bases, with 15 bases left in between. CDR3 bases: TGTGCCTGGAGCGAAAACAGGGCACGCTCCTACGAGCAGTACTTC. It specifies CAWSENRARSYEQYF.

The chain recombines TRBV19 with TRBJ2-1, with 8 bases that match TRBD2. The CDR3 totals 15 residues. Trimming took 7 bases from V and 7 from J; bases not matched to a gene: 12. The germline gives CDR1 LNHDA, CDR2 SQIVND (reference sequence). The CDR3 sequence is CASILAGFQGNEQFF. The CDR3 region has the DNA TGTGCCAGTATCCTAGCGGGTTTTCAAGGGAATGAGCAGTTCTTC.

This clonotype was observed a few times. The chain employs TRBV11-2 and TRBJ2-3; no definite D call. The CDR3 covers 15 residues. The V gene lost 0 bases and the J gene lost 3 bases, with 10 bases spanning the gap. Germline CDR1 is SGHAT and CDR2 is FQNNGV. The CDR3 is CASSLDSAPTDTQYF. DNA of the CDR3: TGTGCCAGCAGCTTAGATTCGGCGCCAACAGATACGCAGTATTTT.

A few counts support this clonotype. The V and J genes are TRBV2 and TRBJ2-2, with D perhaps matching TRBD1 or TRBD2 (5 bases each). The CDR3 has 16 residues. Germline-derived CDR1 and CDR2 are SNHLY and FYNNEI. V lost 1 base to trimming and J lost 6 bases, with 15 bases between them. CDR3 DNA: TGTGCCAGCAGTGAAGGCACGAAGGGGACCGCCGGGGAGCTGTTTTTT. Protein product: CASSEGTKGTAGELFF.

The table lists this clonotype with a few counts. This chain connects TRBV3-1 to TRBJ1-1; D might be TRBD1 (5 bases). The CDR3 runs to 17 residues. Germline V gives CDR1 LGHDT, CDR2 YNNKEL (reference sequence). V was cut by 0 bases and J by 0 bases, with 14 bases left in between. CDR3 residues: CASSQELGGHMNTEAFF. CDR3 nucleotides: TGTGCCAGCAGCCAAGAACTGGGAGGACATATGAACACTGAAGCTTTCTTT. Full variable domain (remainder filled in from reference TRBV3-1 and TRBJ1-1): DTAVSQTPKYLVTQMGNDKSIKCEQNLGHDTMYWYKQDSKKFLKIMFSYNNKELIINETVPNRFSPKSPDKAHLNLHINSLELGDSAVYFCASSQELGGHMNTEAFFGQGTRLTVV.

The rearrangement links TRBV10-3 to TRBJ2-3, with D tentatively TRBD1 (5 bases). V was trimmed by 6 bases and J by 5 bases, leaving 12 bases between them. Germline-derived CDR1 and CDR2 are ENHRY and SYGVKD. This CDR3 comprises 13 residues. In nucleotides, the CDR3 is TGTGCCATCAGCGCCTCAGGGAAAGATACGCAGTATTTT. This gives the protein CAISASGKDTQYF.

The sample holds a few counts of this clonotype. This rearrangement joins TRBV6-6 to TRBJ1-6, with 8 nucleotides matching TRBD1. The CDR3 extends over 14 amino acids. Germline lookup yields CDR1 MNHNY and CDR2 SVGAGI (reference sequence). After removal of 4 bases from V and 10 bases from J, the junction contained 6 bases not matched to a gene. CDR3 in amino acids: CASSLDRGGSPLHF. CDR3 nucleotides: TGTGCCAGCAGTTTAGACAGGGGCGGATCACCCCTCCACTTT.

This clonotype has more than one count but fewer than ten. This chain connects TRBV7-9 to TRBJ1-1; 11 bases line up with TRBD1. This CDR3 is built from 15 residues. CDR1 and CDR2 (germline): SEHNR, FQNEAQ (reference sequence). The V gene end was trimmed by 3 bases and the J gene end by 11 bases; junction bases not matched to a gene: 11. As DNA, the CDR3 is TGTGCCAGCAGCTTCCCGGACAGGGGGCAGCTGGACGCTTTCTTT. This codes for CASSFPDRGQLDAFF.

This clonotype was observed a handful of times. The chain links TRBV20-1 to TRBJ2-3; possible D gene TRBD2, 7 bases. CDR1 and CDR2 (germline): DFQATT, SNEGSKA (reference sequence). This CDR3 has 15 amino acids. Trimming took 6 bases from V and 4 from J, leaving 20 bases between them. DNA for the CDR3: TGCAGTGCGAGCCTTATGGCGGGGGCCGCAGATACGCAGTATTTT. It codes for CSASLMAGAADTQYF.

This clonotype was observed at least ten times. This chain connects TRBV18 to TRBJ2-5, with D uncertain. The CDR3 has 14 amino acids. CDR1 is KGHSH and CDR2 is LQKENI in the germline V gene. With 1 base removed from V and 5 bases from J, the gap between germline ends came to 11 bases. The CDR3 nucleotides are TGTGCCAGCTCACCACTACAGAGTCGGGAGACCCAGTACTTC. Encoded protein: CASSPLQSRETQYF. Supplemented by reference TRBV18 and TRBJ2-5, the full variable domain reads NAGVMQNPRHLVRRRGQEARLRCSPMKGHSHVYWYRQLPEEGLKFMVYLQKENIIDESGMPKERFSAEFPKEGPSILRIQQVVRGDSAAYFCASSPLQSRETQYFGPGTRLLVL.

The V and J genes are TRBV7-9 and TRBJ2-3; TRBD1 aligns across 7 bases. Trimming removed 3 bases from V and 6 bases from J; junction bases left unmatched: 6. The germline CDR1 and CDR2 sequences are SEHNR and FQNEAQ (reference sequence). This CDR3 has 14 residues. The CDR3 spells CASSFDRVSDTQYF. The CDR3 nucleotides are TGTGCCAGCAGCTTCGACAGGGTTTCCGATACGCAGTATTTT. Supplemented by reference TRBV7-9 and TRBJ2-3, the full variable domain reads DTGVSQNPRHKITKRGQNVTFRCDPISEHNRLYWYRQTLGQGPEFLTYFQNEAQLEKSRLLSDRFSAERPKGSFSTLEIQRTEQGDSAMYLCASSFDRVSDTQYFGPGTRLTVL.

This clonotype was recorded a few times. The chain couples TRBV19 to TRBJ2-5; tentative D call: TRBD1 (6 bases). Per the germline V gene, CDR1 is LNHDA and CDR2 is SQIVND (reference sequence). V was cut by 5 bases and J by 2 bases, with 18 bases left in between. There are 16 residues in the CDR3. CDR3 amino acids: CASSPWGTPDQETQYF. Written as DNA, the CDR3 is TGTGCCAGTAGTCCCTGGGGGACACCCGATCAAGAGACCCAGTACTTC.

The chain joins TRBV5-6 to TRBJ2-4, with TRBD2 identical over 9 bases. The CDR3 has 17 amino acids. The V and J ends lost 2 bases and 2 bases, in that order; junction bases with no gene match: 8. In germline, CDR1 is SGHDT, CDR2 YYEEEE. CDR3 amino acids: CASSLLRGGLPKNIQYF. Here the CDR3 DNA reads TGTGCCAGCAGCTTATTGCGGGGGGGCCTTCCCAAAAACATTCAGTACTTC.

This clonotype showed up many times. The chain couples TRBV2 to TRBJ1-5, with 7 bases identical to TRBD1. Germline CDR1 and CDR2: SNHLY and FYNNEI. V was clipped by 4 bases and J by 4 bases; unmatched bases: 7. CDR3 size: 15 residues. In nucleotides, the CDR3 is TGTGCCAGCAGTGTTCAGGGGGGGCAGAATCAGCCCCAGCATTTT. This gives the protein CASSVQGGQNQPQHF.

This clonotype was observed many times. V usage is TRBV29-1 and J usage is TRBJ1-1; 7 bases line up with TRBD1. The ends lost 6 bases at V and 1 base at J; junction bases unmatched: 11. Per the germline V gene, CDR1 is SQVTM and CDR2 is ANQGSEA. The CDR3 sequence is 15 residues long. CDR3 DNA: TGCAGCGTCCAATATGGGGACAGCCCGAACACTGAAGCTTTCTTT. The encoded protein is CSVQYGDSPNTEAFF.

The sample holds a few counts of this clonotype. DNA of the CDR3: TGTGCCACCATAGGGGGTATCGACAATGAGCAGTTCTTC. Translated: CATIGGIDNEQFF. V usage is TRBV24-1 and J usage is TRBJ2-1, with a weak D call TRBD1 (6 bases). This CDR3 contains 13 residues. Germline loops: CDR1 KGHDR, CDR2 SFDVKD. With 8 bases removed from V and 5 bases from J, the gap between germline ends came to 12 bases.

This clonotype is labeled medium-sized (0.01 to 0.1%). DNA for the CDR3: TGTGCCAGCAGTTTACTAGGGGCGGACACTGAAGCTTTCTTT. This translates into CASSLLGADTEAFF. V usage is TRBV12-3 or TRBV12-4 and J usage is TRBJ1-1; tentatively, D is TRBD1 (5 bases). With 2 bases removed from V and 3 bases from J, the gap between germline ends came to 10 bases. CDR3 length equals 14 residues.

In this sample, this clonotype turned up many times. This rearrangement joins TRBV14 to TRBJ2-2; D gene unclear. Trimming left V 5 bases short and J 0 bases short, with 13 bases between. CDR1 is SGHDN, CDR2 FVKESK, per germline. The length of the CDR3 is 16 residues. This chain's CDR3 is CASSVVGISNTGELFF. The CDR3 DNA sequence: TGTGCCAGCAGCGTGGTGGGCATCTCGAACACCGGGGAGCTGTTTTTT. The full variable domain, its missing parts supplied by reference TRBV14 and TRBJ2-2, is EAGVTQFPSHSVIEKGQTVTLRCDPISGHDNLYWYRRVMGKEIKFLLHFVKESKQDESGMPNNRFLAERTGGTYSTLKVQPAELEDSGVYFCASSVVGISNTGELFFGEGSRLTVL.